This record covers a single T cell receptor (beta chain). TCRdb re-called the PCR reads via MiXCR. The sample holds 50,000 to 70,000 clones, 4% to 5% seen once. Thyroid surgery took place with no prior treatment in any patient. The data belong to a study of metastatic and nonmetastatic thyroid tumors. The V end lost 4 bases, the J end lost 4 bases, and 10 bases lay between the germline ends. The germline V gene has CDR1 MNHNS and CDR2 SASEGT. The CDR3 loop spans 14 amino acids. This TCR was recovered from a female donor with papillary thyroid cancer or a benign thyroid nodule (not recorded which). Some clones in this sample may be carry-over from other donors' samples. Sequencing was performed on blood. The V and J genes are TRBV6-1 and TRBJ2-2, with D possibly TRBD2 on 5 matching bases. The CDR3 DNA reads TGTGCCAGCAGTGCCGAGGGCGTCACCGGGGAGCTGTTTTTT. Protein: CASSAEGVTGELFF.